The 22 T cell receptor beta chains listed next were all sequenced from one sample in a study of T cells in Graves' hyperthyroidism and ophthalmopathy. Using RNA transcripts as the source, TCR beta CDR3 regions were amplified. The TCR CDR3 first-round RT-PCR relied on the HTBI primer set. Via MiXCR, TCRdb re-called the multiplex PCR reads, giving one row per CDR3 protein. The table has some 490,000 distinct CDR3 sequences, approximately 16% seen once. Sample: blood. The receptors stem from a young woman with Graves' ophthalmopathy.

V and J are TRBV7-2 and TRBJ2-1; no clear D. V was trimmed by 4 bases and J by 0 bases, leaving 10 bases between them. The germline V gene has CDR1 SGHTA and CDR2 FQGNSA. The CDR3 totals 15 residues. The DNA for the CDR3 is TGTGCCAGCAGCTCAAGCGAGACCTCCTACAATGAGCAGTTCTTC. Its translation is CASSSSETSYNEQFF.

This clonotype was detected ten times or more. The V and J genes are TRBV28 and TRBJ2-7; D is uncertain. CDR3 size: 12 residues. CDR1 is MDHEN and CDR2 is SYDVKM in the germline V gene. V was cut by 3 bases and J by 5 bases, with 8 bases left in between. DNA for the CDR3: TGTGCCAGCAGTTTGTTGGGTAACGAGCAGTACTTC. Amino acid sequence: CASSLLGNEQYF.

This clonotype has a count of ten or more. The J gene is TRBJ1-1, the V gene TRBV28; possible D gene TRBD1, 6 bases. V lost 5 bases to trimming and J lost 0 bases, with 13 bases between them. CDR1 and CDR2 (germline): MDHEN, SYDVKM. This CDR3 spans 15 amino acids. CDR3 DNA sequence: TGTGCCAGCAGTGAGGGGGTACGGGTGAACACTGAAGCTTTCTTT. Residues: CASSEGVRVNTEAFF. Filled out from reference TRBV28 and TRBJ1-1, the complete variable domain reads DVKVTQSSRYLVKRTGEKVFLECVQDMDHENMFWYRQDPGLGLRLIYFSYDVKMKEKGDIPEGYSVSREKKERFSLILESASTNQTSMYLCASSEGVRVNTEAFFGQGTRLTVV.

The chain employs TRBV7-9 and TRBJ2-1, with D possibly being TRBD2 (5 bases). The CDR3 extends over 16 amino acids. Deletions cut 5 bases from V and 8 bases from J, with 22 bases between. The germline V gene encodes CDR1 SEHNR and CDR2 FQNEAQ (reference sequence). CDR3 residues: CASSPGRTGRVHEQFF. The CDR3 DNA reads as TGTGCCAGCAGCCCAGGTCGGACGGGAAGGGTTCATGAGCAGTTCTTC.

This sequence joins TRBV6-4 and TRBJ2-3; D is perhaps TRBD1 or TRBD2 (6 bases each). Germline V gene sequence: CDR1 MRHNA, CDR2 SNTAGT. V shed 6 bases and J shed 6 bases, with 19 bases lying between them. The CDR3 totals 15 residues. CDR3 in DNA: TGTGCCAGCAGCGGAGAGGAGGGGGGAGGCGATACGCAGTATTTT. Its translation: CASSGEEGGGDTQYF.

The CDR3 sequence is CASSWGQAELTYEQYF. The CDR3 bases are TGTGCCAGCAGTTGGGGACAGGCGGAGTTAACCTACGAGCAGTACTTC. This chain links TRBV28 with TRBJ2-7; 8 bases line up with TRBD1. V gave up 4 bases and J gave up 2 bases; unmatched junction bases: 10. This CDR3 region has 16 residues. Germline V gene data show CDR1 as MDHEN and CDR2 as SYDVKM. Variable domain in full (rest from reference TRBV28 and TRBJ2-7): DVKVTQSSRYLVKRTGEKVFLECVQDMDHENMFWYRQDPGLGLRLIYFSYDVKMKEKGDIPEGYSVSREKKERFSLILESASTNQTSMYLCASSWGQAELTYEQYFGPGTRLTVT.

This clonotype was detected ten times or more. The genes are TRBV28 and TRBJ2-7; D remains ambiguous. Germline CDR1 reads MDHEN; CDR2 reads SYDVKM. The CDR3 covers 14 residues. V was cut by 10 bases and J by 1 base, with 17 bases left in between. The CDR3 loop is CATSSRGGSYEQYF. DNA for the CDR3: TGTGCCACCTCCTCCCGCGGCGGATCCTACGAGCAGTACTTC.

The V gene is TRBV20-1, the J gene TRBJ2-3, with TRBD2 matching 9 bases. The CDR3 length is 14 residues. Germline V gene sequence: CDR1 DFQATT, CDR2 SNEGSKA (reference sequence). V shed 5 bases and J 4 bases; nucleotides not matched to a gene: 7. In DNA, the CDR3 is TGCAGTGCTCGTAGCGGGAGTCGGGCAGATACGCAGTATTTT. Residues: CSARSGSRADTQYF.

This clonotype has only a few counts. The chain combines TRBV7-3 with TRBJ2-3; TRBD1 or TRBD2 may be the D gene (5 bases each). V was pared by 5 bases and J by 2 bases, with 11 bases between. This CDR3 region has 14 residues. CDR1 and CDR2 (germline): SGHTA, FQGTGA. This CDR3 is CASSRGGTTDTQYF. In DNA form, the CDR3 reads TGTGCCAGCAGCCGTGGGGGAACCACAGATACGCAGTATTTT.

In this sample, this clonotype turned up many times. The rearrangement uses TRBV2 and TRBJ2-5, with a tentative D call TRBD2 (5 bases). V dropped 2 bases and J dropped 3 bases, with 13 bases sitting between them. The CDR3 has 15 amino acids. Germline V gives CDR1 SNHLY, CDR2 FYNNEI. CDR3 sequence reads: CASSELADVKETQYF. The CDR3 region has the DNA TGTGCCAGCAGTGAACTAGCAGATGTTAAAGAGACCCAGTACTTC.

The chain employs TRBV27 and TRBJ2-7, with D perhaps TRBD2 (6 bases). The CDR3 spans 18 residues. V was pared by 7 bases and J by 2 bases, with 27 bases between. Looked up from germline, CDR1 is MNHEY and CDR2 is SMNVEV (reference sequence). The CDR3 region has the DNA TGTGCCAGCACGTTTAAGGCCTCCCACAAGCGGGTAGCCTACGAGCAGTACTTC. It yields the protein CASTFKASHKRVAYEQYF.

This clonotype was seen ten or more times. The chain employs TRBV5-1 and TRBJ1-4, with D perhaps TRBD1 (5 bases). Trimming removed 4 bases from V and 7 bases from J, with 14 bases in between. The CDR3 has 14 residues. In germline, CDR1 is SGHRS, CDR2 YFSETQ. The CDR3 nucleotides read TGCGCCAGCAGCAGTCGGGACCCGTTTGAAAAACTGTTTTTT. It specifies CASSSRDPFEKLFF.

This clonotype was picked up many times. The J gene is TRBJ2-3, the V gene TRBV18; D unresolved. The V end lost 2 bases, the J end lost 7 bases, and 10 bases lay between the germline ends. CDR1 is KGHSH and CDR2 is LQKENI in the germline V gene. CDR3 length: 13 residues. This CDR3 is CASSPTPLNTQYF. The CDR3 bases are TGTGCCAGCTCACCAACTCCGCTGAATACGCAGTATTTT.

This rearrangement joins TRBV7-9 to TRBJ2-7; weak D call: TRBD2 (6 bases). CDR1 is SEHNR, CDR2 FQNEAQ, per germline (reference sequence). This CDR3 is 13 amino acids long. The V end lost 11 bases, the J end lost 3 bases, and 17 bases lay between the germline ends. CDR3 DNA sequence: TGTGCCTGGAGCCAGGGAGGCCGCTACGAGCAGTACTTC. Protein: CAWSQGGRYEQYF.

This clonotype was seen a handful of times. The gene calls are TRBV6-1 and TRBJ2-7; D gene unclear. The CDR3 has 11 amino acids. Germline V gene sequence: CDR1 MNHNS, CDR2 SASEGT. Trimming cost V 5 bases and J 6 bases, with 8 bases left between them. The CDR3 bases are TGTGCCAGCAGTACCCCCCGCGAGCAGTACTTC. It translates to CASSTPREQYF.

This clonotype was recorded once. The V gene is TRBV11-3, the J gene TRBJ2-7; 7 bases match TRBD2. Germline CDR1 and CDR2: SGHNT and YENEEA. The CDR3 is 15 residues long. The trim removed 0 bases at V and 7 bases at J, leaving 9 bases unmatched. The DNA for the CDR3 is TGTGCCAGCAGCTTAGATCGGGGGAACGGGGGGGAGCAGTACTTC. It is translated as CASSLDRGNGGEQYF. The whole variable domain, filled in from reference TRBV11-3 and TRBJ2-7, reads EAGVVQSPRYKIIEKKQPVAFWCNPISGHNTLYWYLQNLGQGPELLIRYENEEAVDDSQLPKDRFSAERLKGVDSTLKIQPAELGDSAVYLCASSLDRGNGGEQYFGPGTRLTVT.

This clonotype appeared a few times. The chain combines TRBV20-1 with TRBJ2-1; 9 bases are a match to TRBD2. The trim removed 3 bases at V and 6 bases at J, leaving 6 bases unmatched. The CDR3 extends over 14 amino acids. Per the germline V gene, CDR1 is DFQATT and CDR2 is SNEGSKA (reference sequence). The CDR3 protein is CSASRLAGINEQFF. The CDR3 DNA is TGCAGTGCTAGTAGGCTAGCGGGGATCAATGAGCAGTTCTTC.

There are many counts of this clonotype. The V gene is TRBV27, the J gene TRBJ2-2, with a weak D call TRBD2 (6 bases). Germline loops: CDR1 MNHEY, CDR2 SMNVEV (reference sequence). This CDR3 has 16 residues. V was trimmed by 2 bases and J by 0 bases, leaving 10 bases between them. CDR3 coding DNA: TGTGCCAGCAGTTTACTGCTAGCGACGAACACCGGGGAGCTGTTTTTT. Translating gives CASSLLLATNTGELFF.

The V and J genes are TRBV20-1 and TRBJ2-7; 8 bases line up with TRBD1. The ends lost 0 bases at V and 8 bases at J; junction bases unmatched: 3. The CDR3 loop spans 12 amino acids. CDR1 is DFQATT, CDR2 SNEGSKA, per germline (reference sequence). The CDR3 loop reads CSARETGEQQYF. The DNA for the CDR3 is TGCAGTGCTAGAGAGACAGGGGAGCAGCAGTACTTC.

The table lists this clonotype with many counts. The V and J genes are TRBV29-1 and TRBJ2-7; D gene uncertain. V was trimmed by 4 bases and J by 3 bases, leaving 7 bases between them. CDR1 is SQVTM, CDR2 ANQGSEA, per germline. The CDR3 runs to 11 residues. CDR3 DNA: TGCAGCGTTGGTGACGGCTACGAGCAGTACTTC. Protein: CSVGDGYEQYF.

This clonotype was counted at least ten times. The gene calls are TRBV11-2 and TRBJ2-7; the match to TRBD1 covers 10 bases. The CDR3 covers 16 residues. Germline V CDR1 and CDR2: SGHAT, FQNNGV. Losses at the gene ends were 1 base for V and 5 bases for J; bases not matched to a gene: 8. CDR3 bases: TGTGCCAGCAGCTTAGCTCCGGGACAGGGGTTCAACGAGCAGTACTTC. Protein sequence: CASSLAPGQGFNEQYF.

The V call is TRBV20-1, the J call TRBJ2-3; the match to TRBD2 covers 15 bases. The CDR3 runs 18 residues. After removal of 0 bases from V and 6 bases from J, the junction contained 10 bases not matched to a gene. Germline CDR1 reads DFQATT; CDR2 reads SNEGSKA (reference sequence). CDR3 nucleotide sequence: TGCAGTGCTAGAGATCCTAGGACTAGCGGGAGGGCCATTGATACGCAGTATTTT. The encoded protein is CSARDPRTSGRAIDTQYF.